This entry lists 9 T cell receptor beta chains sequenced from one sample in a study of blood T cell repertoires in COVID-19. Generated by immunoSEQ multiplex PCR, the TCRdb table keeps only in-frame clones and is missing some. Among 100,000 to 150,000 clones listed, 88% were seen once. The sample taken for sequencing was peripheral blood. The receptors shown here come from a woman at least 80 years old with acute or convalescent COVID-19.

The chain carries TRBV7-6 and TRBJ1-6; D gene uncertain. This CDR3 spans 15 amino acids. V was trimmed by 1 base and J by 7 bases, leaving 11 bases between them. Germline V gene lookup returns CDR1 SGHVS and CDR2 FNYEAQ. CDR3 DNA: TGTGCCAGCAGCTTAGATGAAGGGAGGAATTCACCCCTCCACTTT. Encoded protein: CASSLDEGRNSPLHF.

CDR3 nucleotide sequence: TGTGCCAGCAGGCTCAACAGGGATACCGGGGAGCTGTTTTTT. Amino acid sequence: CASRLNRDTGELFF. The chain employs TRBV6-5 and TRBJ2-2; the D gene is possibly TRBD1 (6 bases). Germline V lookup: CDR1 MNHEY, CDR2 SVGAGI. This CDR3 spans 14 amino acids. Trimming pared 6 bases from V and 5 bases from J, leaving 13 bases between.

The chain is built from TRBV3-1 (or the pseudogene TRBV3-2) and TRBJ1-2; perhaps TRBD1 as D (6 bases). Germline values: CDR1 LGHDT, CDR2 YNNKEL (reference sequence). V lost 1 base and J 7 bases, leaving 19 bases between the germline ends. The CDR3 has 16 residues. As DNA, the CDR3 is TGTGCCAGCAGCCAAGCGCAGGGGACCTACGGTGGTGGCTACACCTTC. Translated, it gives CASSQAQGTYGGGYTF.

This sequence joins TRBV21-1 and TRBJ2-7; the D call TRBD1 from the table was never checked on the DNA. TRBV21-1 is a pseudogene segment. The CDR3 is 15 residues long. CDR3: CASSKYRTVSYEQYF. The CDR3 coding sequence is TGTGCCAGCAGCAAATACCGGACAGTCTCCTACGAGCAGTACTTC.

The CDR3 protein is CASSYRQGSTVFLKAFF. The CDR3 DNA reads TGTGCCAGCAGTTACAGACAGGGGAGTACGGTATTTTTAAAAGCTTTCTTT. The gene calls are TRBV6-2 or TRBV6-3 and TRBJ1-1; TRBD1 matches at 8 bases. Germline CDR1 is MNHEY and CDR2 is SVGEGT. V dropped 2 bases and J dropped 9; count of bases not matched to a gene: 17. The CDR3 is 17 amino acids.

This clone has just one count. The CDR3 here is CASSRRLSTSGIQETQYF. The CDR3 DNA sequence: TGTGCCAGCAGCCGGAGGCTTTCGACTAGCGGGATACAAGAGACCCAGTACTTC. This rearrangement joins TRBV3-1 (or the pseudogene TRBV3-2) to TRBJ2-5; 11 bases fit TRBD2. CDR1 is LGHDT, CDR2 YNNKEL, per germline (reference sequence). The CDR3 has 18 residues. Unmatched junction bases numbered 12, after V lost 4 bases and J lost 2 bases.

The V and J genes are TRBV2 and TRBJ1-5, with a possible D match to TRBD1 (5 bases). The CDR3 consists of 15 residues. Trimming cost V 6 bases and J 0 bases, with 12 bases left between them. Germline CDR1 SNHLY, CDR2 FYNNEI. In nucleotides, the CDR3 is TGTGCCAGCAGAAGACAGCCCGATAGCAATCAGCCCCAGCATTTT. This gives the protein CASRRQPDSNQPQHF.

The chain is built from TRBV29-1 and TRBJ2-1; 8 nucleotides agree with TRBD1. Germline trimming cut 5 bases from V and 7 bases from J; bases unmatched to any gene: 7. Germline CDR1 SQVTM, CDR2 ANQGSEA. The CDR3 has 13 residues. DNA for the CDR3: TGCAGCGTTAGGCAGGGGGCAGGGAATGAGCAGTTCTTC. The encoded protein is CSVRQGAGNEQFF.

This chain joins TRBV18 and TRBJ2-1; 9 bases agree with TRBD2. The CDR3 has 15 residues. V was clipped by 1 base and J by 7 bases; unmatched bases: 5. Germline lookup yields CDR1 KGHSH and CDR2 LQKENI. The DNA of the CDR3 is TGTGCCAGCTCACCACTAGCGGGAGTGGGGAATGAGCAGTTCTTC. Translating gives CASSPLAGVGNEQFF.